The 15 T cell receptor beta chains reported below all come from one sample, sequenced in a study of T cells expressing NK-cell markers. One entry per CDR3 protein, without DNA, is what TCRdb gives after re-calling the 5' RACE reads. The table for this sample gives approximately 550,000 distinct CDR3 sequences. The specimen sequenced was blood T cells: a sorted CD56 or NKG2C T cell subset, CD4+ or CD8+ T cells, or bulk PBMC T cells (not recorded which). The source of these receptors is a man between 18 and 29 years old in good health.

This chain joins TRBV9 and TRBJ2-5. The germline V gene has CDR1 SGDLS and CDR2 YYNGEE. The CDR3 is 15 amino acids. CDR3 amino acids: CASSIIGQFGETQYF.

The J gene is TRBJ2-7, the V gene TRBV28. Looked up from germline, CDR1 is MDHEN and CDR2 is SYDVKM. This CDR3 spans 16 amino acids. The CDR3 region is CASSLHPLAASYEQYF.

The J gene is TRBJ2-7, the V gene TRBV10-3; as DNA is missing, the TRBD2 call by TCRdb cannot be tested. In germline, CDR1 is ENHRY, CDR2 SYGVKD. The CDR3 length is 16 residues. CDR3 protein: CAISESGLADPNEQYF.

The genes are TRBV19 and TRBJ1-5; without DNA, the TCRdb call of TRBD1 cannot be checked. CDR1 and CDR2 from the germline V gene are LNHDA and SQIVND (reference sequence). This CDR3 spans 15 amino acids. The CDR3 is CASSRRQDSNQPQHF.

CDR3 sequence reads: CASSFRDSEDTNYGYTF. This sequence joins TRBV5-1 and TRBJ1-2; the D gene TCRdb calls, TRBD1, cannot be checked with no DNA. Germline V gene data show CDR1 as SGHRS and CDR2 as YFSETQ. The CDR3 loop spans 17 amino acids.

The chain combines TRBV20-1 with TRBJ2-5. CDR3 length: 12 amino acids. Germline lookup yields CDR1 DFQATT and CDR2 SNEGSKA (reference sequence). The CDR3: CSGVGYQETQYF.

The chain is built from TRBV24-1 and TRBJ2-1. This CDR3 has 14 residues. The germline V gene encodes CDR1 KGHDR and CDR2 SFDVKD. CDR3: CATSPSGAYNEQFF.

The V call is TRBV20-1, the J call TRBJ2-4; TCRdb indicates TRBD1, and absent DNA this call remains unverified. This CDR3 region has 14 residues. Germline CDR1 DFQATT, CDR2 SNEGSKA (reference sequence). CDR3 sequence: CSASRLLAKNIQYF.

The CDR3 sequence: CASSYTTGRLGAYEQYF. The rearrangement links TRBV6-2 or TRBV6-3 to TRBJ2-7; TCRdb's D call, TRBD2, is unchecked because there is no DNA. Germline V gives CDR1 MNHEY, CDR2 SVGEGT. This CDR3 has 17 amino acids.

The V gene is TRBV27, the J gene TRBJ2-7; the TRBD1 assignment by TCRdb is unverifiable without DNA. This CDR3 is 15 amino acids long. Germline loops: CDR1 MNHEY, CDR2 SMNVEV (reference sequence). The CDR3 sequence is CASRQLGQTTYEQYF.

The chain links TRBV4-3 to TRBJ1-4. The CDR3 is 16 amino acids. Germline assignment: CDR1 LGHNA and CDR2 YSLEER. This CDR3 is CASSQDFRTWNEKLFF.

The gene calls are TRBV7-6 and TRBJ2-7; TCRdb's D call, TRBD1, is unchecked because there is no DNA. The germline V gene has CDR1 SGHVS and CDR2 FNYEAQ. The CDR3 consists of 16 residues. CDR3 sequence: CASSQGGVATDYEQYF.

This chain uses TRBV11-2 with TRBJ2-3; TCRdb lists TRBD2, though no DNA is available to test this call. This CDR3 spans 18 amino acids. Looked up from germline, CDR1 is SGHAT and CDR2 is FQNNGV. CDR3 residues: CASSSSSGRLLPTDTQYF.

CDR3 sequence reads: CSVEGTGGRDIQYF. V is TRBV29-1 and J is TRBJ2-4; TCRdb reports TRBD2, a call that lacks DNA to check it against. Germline CDR1 SQVTM, CDR2 ANQGSEA. The CDR3 is 14 residues long.

The chain recombines TRBV12-3 or TRBV12-4 with TRBJ2-1. The CDR3 covers 15 residues. CDR3 in amino acids: CASTLSGATYNEQFF.